One sample yielded the 5 T cell receptor beta chains listed below, sequenced in a study of blood T cells in healthy people across ages. Through a sample-barcoded 5' primer and a J-beta primer mix, a second PCR was run for roughly 7 to 12 cycles. TCRdb reprocessed the 5' RACE reads via MiXCR and lists one record per CDR3 protein. The data show 650,000 to 1,000,000 distinct CDR3 sequences, 35% to 40% seen once. Sequenced sample: blood. These receptors all stem from a man aged 18 to 35 in good health.

There are a few counts of this clonotype. The J gene is TRBJ1-5, the V gene TRBV12-3 or TRBV12-4, with D tentatively TRBD1 (5 bases). Between the trimmed V and J ends, which lost 6 bases and 3 bases, there was a span of 12 bases. This CDR3 is 14 amino acids long. CDR3 sequence: CASSRTTANQPQHF. CDR3 nucleotides: TGTGCCAGCAGCCGGACGACAGCCAATCAGCCCCAGCATTTT.

This chain uses TRBV7-2 with TRBJ2-5, with 8 bases lining up with TRBD1. From germline, CDR1 is SGHTA and CDR2 FQGNSA. The CDR3 runs 15 residues. The V and J ends lost 1 base and 1 base, in that order; junction bases with no gene match: 2. The CDR3 sequence is CASSLGQGTQETQYF. DNA of the CDR3: TGTGCCAGCAGCTTAGGACAGGGGACCCAAGAGACCCAGTACTTC.

This clonotype was observed a handful of times. The V gene is TRBV5-1, the J gene TRBJ1-4, with D perhaps matching TRBD1 (5 bases). The CDR3 is 15 residues long. Per the germline V gene, CDR1 is SGHRS and CDR2 is YFSETQ. V was trimmed by 1 base and J by 5 bases, leaving 12 bases between them. DNA of the CDR3: TGCGCCAGCAGCTTGACAGGCAACTGGAATGAAAAACTGTTTTTT. Protein product: CASSLTGNWNEKLFF.

The V gene is TRBV3-1, the J gene TRBJ1-2; D possibly corresponds to TRBD1 (5 bases). The CDR3 is 16 amino acids. Deletions cut 0 bases from V and 3 bases from J, with 14 bases between. Looked up from germline, CDR1 is LGHDT and CDR2 is YNNKEL (reference sequence). CDR3 in amino acids: CASSQDSSGGDYGYTF. The CDR3 DNA sequence: TGTGCCAGCAGCCAAGATAGTTCTGGAGGGGACTATGGCTACACCTTC.

This chain uses TRBV20-1 with TRBJ1-1, with TRBD1 as a possible D gene (6 bases). V was pared by 1 base and J by 1 base, with 13 bases between. This CDR3 is 15 amino acids long. The V gene's germline CDR1 is DFQATT and CDR2 SNEGSKA (reference sequence). CDR3 nucleotides: TGCAGTGCTAGAGTTCCGCAGGGGACGAACACTGAAGCTTTCTTT. The encoded protein is CSARVPQGTNTEAFF.